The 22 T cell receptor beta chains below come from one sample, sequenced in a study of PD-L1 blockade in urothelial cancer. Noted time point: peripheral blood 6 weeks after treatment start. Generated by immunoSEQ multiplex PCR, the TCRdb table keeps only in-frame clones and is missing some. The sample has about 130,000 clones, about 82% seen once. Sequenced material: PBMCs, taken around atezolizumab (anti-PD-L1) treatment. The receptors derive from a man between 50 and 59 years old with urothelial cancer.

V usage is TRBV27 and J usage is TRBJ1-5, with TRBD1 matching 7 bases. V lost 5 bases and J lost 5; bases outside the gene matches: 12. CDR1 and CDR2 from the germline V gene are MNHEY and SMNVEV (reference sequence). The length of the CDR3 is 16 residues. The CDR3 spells CASSRYRGEGYQPQHF. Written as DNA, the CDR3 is TGTGCCAGCAGTAGATACAGGGGCGAAGGTTATCAGCCCCAGCATTTT.

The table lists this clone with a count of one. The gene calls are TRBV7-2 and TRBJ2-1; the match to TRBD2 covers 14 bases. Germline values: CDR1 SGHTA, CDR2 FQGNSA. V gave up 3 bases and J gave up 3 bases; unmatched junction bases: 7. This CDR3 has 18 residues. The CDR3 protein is CASSFQGLAGEYYNEQFF. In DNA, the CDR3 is TGTGCCAGCAGCTTTCAGGGACTAGCGGGAGAATACTACAATGAGCAGTTCTTC.

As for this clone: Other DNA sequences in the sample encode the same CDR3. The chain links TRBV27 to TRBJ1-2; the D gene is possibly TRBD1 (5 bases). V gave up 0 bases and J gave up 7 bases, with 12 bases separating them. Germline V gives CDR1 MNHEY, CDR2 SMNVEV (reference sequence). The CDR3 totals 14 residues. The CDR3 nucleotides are TGTGCCAGCAGTTTATCGGGGGGACGTGGTGGCTACACCTTC. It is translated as CASSLSGGRGGYTF.

The DNA for the CDR3 is TGTGCCAGCAGTTACGGTAGACAGGGCTCCTACGAGCAGTACTTC. Translation gives CASSYGRQGSYEQYF. This chain uses TRBV6-5 with TRBJ2-7, with 7 bases fitting TRBD1. V was clipped by 2 bases and J by 0 bases; unmatched bases: 4. CDR1 and CDR2 from the germline V gene are MNHEY and SVGAGI. This CDR3 has 15 amino acids.

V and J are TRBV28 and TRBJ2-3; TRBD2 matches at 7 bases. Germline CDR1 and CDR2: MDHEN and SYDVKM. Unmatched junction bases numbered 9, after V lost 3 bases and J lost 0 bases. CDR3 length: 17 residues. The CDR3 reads CASSLPILAPSTDTQYF. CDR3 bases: TGTGCCAGCAGTTTGCCCATACTAGCGCCAAGCACAGATACGCAGTATTTT. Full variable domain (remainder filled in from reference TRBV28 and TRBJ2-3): DVKVTQSSRYLVKRTGEKVFLECVQDMDHENMFWYRQDPGLGLRLIYFSYDVKMKEKGDIPEGYSVSREKKERFSLILESASTNQTSMYLCASSLPILAPSTDTQYFGPGTRLTVL.

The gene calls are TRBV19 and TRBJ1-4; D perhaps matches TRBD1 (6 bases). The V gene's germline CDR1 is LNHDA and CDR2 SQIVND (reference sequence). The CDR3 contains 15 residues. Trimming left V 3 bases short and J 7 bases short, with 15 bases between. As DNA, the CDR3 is TGTGCCAGTAGTATGGGCAGGGGCAGGTCTGAAAAACTGTTTTTT. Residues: CASSMGRGRSEKLFF.

The CDR3 loop is CASSLAPSGKGELFF. CDR3 in DNA: TGCGCCAGCAGCTTGGCGCCTAGCGGGAAAGGGGAGCTGTTTTTT. The chain employs TRBV5-1 and TRBJ2-2, with 9 nucleotides matching TRBD2. The CDR3 has 15 residues. V shed 0 bases, J shed 8 bases, and the junction held 5 bases outside the gene matches. In germline, CDR1 is SGHRS, CDR2 YFSETQ.

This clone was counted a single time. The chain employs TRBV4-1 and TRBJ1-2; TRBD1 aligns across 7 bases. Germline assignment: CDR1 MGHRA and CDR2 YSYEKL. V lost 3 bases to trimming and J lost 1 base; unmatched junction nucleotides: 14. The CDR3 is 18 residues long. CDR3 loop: CASSQAGQTKFINYGYTF. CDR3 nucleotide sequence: TGCGCCAGCAGCCAGGCGGGACAGACAAAATTTATTAACTATGGCTACACCTTC.

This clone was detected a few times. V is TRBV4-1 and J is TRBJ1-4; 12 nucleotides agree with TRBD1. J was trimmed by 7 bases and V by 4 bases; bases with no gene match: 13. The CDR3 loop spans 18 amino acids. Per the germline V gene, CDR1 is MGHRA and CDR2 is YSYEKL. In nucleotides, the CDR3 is TGCGCCAGCAGCCGCACCGGGACAGGGGGCGCAGAAGGTGAAAAACTGTTTTTT. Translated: CASSRTGTGGAEGEKLFF.

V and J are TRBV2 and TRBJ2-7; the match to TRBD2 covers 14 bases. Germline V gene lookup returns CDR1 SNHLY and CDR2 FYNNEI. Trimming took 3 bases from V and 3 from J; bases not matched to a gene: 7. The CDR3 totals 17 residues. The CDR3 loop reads CASSDPGLAGALYEQYF. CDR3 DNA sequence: TGTGCCAGCAGTGATCCGGGACTAGCGGGAGCCCTCTACGAGCAGTACTTC. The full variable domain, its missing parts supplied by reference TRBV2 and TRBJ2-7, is EPEVTQTPSHQVTQMGQEVILRCVPISNHLYFYWYRQILGQKVEFLVSFYNNEISEKSEIFDDQFSVERPDGSNFTLKIRSTKLEDSAMYFCASSDPGLAGALYEQYFGPGTRLTVT.

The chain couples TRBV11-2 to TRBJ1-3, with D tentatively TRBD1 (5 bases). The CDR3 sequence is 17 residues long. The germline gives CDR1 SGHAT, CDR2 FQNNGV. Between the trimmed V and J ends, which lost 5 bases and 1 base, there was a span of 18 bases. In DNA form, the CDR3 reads TGTGCCAGCAGCCCGGGAGGGGCTACAAAATCTGGAAACACCATATATTTT. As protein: CASSPGGATKSGNTIYF.

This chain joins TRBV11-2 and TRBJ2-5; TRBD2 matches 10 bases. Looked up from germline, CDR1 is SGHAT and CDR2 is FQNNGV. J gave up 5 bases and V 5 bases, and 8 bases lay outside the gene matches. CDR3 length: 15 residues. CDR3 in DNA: TGTGCCAGCAGCAAGCCTCTAGCGGGAGTTGAGACCCAGTACTTC. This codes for CASSKPLAGVETQYF.

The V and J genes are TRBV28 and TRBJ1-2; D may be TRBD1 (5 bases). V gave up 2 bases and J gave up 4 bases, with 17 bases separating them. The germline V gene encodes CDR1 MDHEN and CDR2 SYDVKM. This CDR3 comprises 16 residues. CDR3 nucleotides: TGTGCCAGCAGTTTAGGTTGGCAGGGTTACTCCTATGGCTACACCTTC. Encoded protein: CASSLGWQGYSYGYTF.

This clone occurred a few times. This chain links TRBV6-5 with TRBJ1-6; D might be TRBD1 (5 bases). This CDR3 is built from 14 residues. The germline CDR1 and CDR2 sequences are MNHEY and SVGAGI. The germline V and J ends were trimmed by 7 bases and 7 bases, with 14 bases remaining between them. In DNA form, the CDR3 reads TGTGCCAGCACCAGCCACAGACAGAATTCACCCCTCCACTTT. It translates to CASTSHRQNSPLHF.

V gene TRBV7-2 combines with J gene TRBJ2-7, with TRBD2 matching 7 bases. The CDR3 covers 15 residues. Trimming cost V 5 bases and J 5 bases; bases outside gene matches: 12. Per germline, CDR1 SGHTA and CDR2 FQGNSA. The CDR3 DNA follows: TGTGCCAGCAGCCCCCGAGGGCGGGAGTCCGACGAGCAGTACTTC. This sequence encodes CASSPRGRESDEQYF.

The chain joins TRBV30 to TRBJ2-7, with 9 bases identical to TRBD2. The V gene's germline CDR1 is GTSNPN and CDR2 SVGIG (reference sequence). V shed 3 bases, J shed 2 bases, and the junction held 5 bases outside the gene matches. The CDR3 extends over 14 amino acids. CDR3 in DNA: TGTGCCTGGAGGCGGGAGGGCCGTACCTACGAGCAGTACTTC. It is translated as CAWRREGRTYEQYF.

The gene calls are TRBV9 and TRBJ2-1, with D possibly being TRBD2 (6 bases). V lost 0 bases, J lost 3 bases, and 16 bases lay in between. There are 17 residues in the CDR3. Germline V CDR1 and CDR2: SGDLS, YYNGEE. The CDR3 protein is CASSVVGKRARYNEQFF. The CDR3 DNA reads TGTGCCAGCAGCGTAGTGGGAAAGCGGGCCCGCTACAATGAGCAGTTCTTC.

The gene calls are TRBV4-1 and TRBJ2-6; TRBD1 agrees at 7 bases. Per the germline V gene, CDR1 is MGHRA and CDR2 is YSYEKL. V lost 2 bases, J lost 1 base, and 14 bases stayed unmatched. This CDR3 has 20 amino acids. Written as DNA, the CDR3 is TGCGCCAGCAGCCAACCTCAGGGTTTTAGGGGGCTATCTGGGGCCAACGTCCTGACTTTC. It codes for CASSQPQGFRGLSGANVLTF.

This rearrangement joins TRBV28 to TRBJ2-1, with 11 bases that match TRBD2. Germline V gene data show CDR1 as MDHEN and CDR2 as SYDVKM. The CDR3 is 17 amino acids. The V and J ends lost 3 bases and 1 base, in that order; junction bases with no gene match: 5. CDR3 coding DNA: TGTGCCAGCAGTTTCCGACTAGCGGGATTATCCTACAATGAGCAGTTCTTC. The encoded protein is CASSFRLAGLSYNEQFF.

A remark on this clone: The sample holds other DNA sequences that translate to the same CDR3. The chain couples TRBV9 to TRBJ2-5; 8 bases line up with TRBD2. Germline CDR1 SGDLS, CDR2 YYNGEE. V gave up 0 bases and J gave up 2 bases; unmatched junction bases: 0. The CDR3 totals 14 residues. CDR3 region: CASSVGLAQETQYF. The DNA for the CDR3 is TGTGCCAGCAGCGTAGGACTAGCGCAAGAGACCCAGTACTTC.

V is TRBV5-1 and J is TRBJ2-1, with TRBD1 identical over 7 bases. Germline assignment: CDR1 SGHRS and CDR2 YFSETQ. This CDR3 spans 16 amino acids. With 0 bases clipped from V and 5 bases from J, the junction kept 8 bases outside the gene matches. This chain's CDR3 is CASSLGDRVLDNEQFF. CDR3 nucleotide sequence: TGCGCCAGCAGCTTGGGCGACAGGGTGCTGGACAATGAGCAGTTCTTC.

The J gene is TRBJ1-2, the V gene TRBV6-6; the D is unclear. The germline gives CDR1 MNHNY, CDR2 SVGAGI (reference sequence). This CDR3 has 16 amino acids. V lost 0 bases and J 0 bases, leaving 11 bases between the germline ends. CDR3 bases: TGTGCCAGCAGTTACTCCTACGGTCCTTCTAACTATGGCTACACCTTC. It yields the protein CASSYSYGPSNYGYTF.